Described below is a single T cell receptor (beta chain) sequence and its context. Antigen specificity is unknown. This entry is derived from a study of T cell responses to AZD1222 COVID-19 vaccine. Study results and limitations: Unmutated regions of variants are reportedly targeted by nearly half of spike-specific TCRs. Among vaccine-associated CD4 TCRs, coverage spanned spike, with dominance at 160-218 and 743-854. When two AZD1222 doses had been given, Spike-specific TCR breadth and depth rose.

The V gene's germline CDR1 is SQVTM and CDR2 ANQGSEA. CDR3 length: 11 amino acids. V dropped 7 bases and J dropped 6 bases, with 11 bases sitting between them. Clones were read by immunoSEQ multiplex PCR, and TCRdb kept only the in-frame ones, dropping some. Among about 100,000 clones listed, about 89% were seen once. This chain connects TRBV29-1 to TRBJ2-3; D is unresolved. Source: peripheral blood, taken on day 0 of AZD1222 vaccination. The TCR sequence derives from an adult in good health. This chain's CDR3 is CSADPADTQYF. CDR3 nucleotides: TGCAGCGCTGATCCAGCGGATACGCAGTATTTT.